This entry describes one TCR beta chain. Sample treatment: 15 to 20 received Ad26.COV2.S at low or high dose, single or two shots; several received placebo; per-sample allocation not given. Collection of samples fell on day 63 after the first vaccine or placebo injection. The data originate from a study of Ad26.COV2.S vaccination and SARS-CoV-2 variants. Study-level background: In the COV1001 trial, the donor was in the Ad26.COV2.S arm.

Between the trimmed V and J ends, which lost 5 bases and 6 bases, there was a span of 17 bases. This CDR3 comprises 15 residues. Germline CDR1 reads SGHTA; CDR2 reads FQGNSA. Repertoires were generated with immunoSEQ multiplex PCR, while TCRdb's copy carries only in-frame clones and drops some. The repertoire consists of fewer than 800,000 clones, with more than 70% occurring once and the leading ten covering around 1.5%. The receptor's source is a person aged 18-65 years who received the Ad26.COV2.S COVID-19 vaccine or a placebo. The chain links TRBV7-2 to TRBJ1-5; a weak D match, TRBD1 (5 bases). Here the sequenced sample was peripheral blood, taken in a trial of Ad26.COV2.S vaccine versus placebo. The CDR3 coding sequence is TGTGCCAGCAGCCCTCACTCAGGGTTCGGTCAGCCCCAGCATTTT. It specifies CASSPHSGFGQPQHF.